This T cell receptor (beta chain) originates from a study of T-cell memory formation after mild COVID-19. Study context: TCR clusters largely stayed donor specific.

Germline CDR1 and CDR2: MNHEY and SVGAGI. V lost 6 bases, J lost 5 bases, and 8 bases stayed unmatched. The CDR3 is 14 amino acids. With constant-segment primers, 5'RACE yielded cDNA libraries of TCR alpha and TCR beta that carried sample barcodes and UMIs. TCRdb analysed the 5' RACE reads with MiXCR anew, one entry per CDR3 protein. The sample consists of hundreds of thousands of distinct CDR3 sequences, approximately 21% of them appearing once. The receptor was isolated from an adult woman who had mild COVID-19 (a few samples of this study predate the infection). Cell type and time point are not known. The chain couples TRBV6-5 to TRBJ2-7; 9 bases are a match to TRBD2. The sample consisted of PBMCs or a T cell subset sorted from them (not recorded which). CDR3: CASRTVSGRHEQYF. The CDR3 DNA reads as TGTGCCAGCAGGACGGTCAGCGGGAGGCACGAGCAGTACTTC.